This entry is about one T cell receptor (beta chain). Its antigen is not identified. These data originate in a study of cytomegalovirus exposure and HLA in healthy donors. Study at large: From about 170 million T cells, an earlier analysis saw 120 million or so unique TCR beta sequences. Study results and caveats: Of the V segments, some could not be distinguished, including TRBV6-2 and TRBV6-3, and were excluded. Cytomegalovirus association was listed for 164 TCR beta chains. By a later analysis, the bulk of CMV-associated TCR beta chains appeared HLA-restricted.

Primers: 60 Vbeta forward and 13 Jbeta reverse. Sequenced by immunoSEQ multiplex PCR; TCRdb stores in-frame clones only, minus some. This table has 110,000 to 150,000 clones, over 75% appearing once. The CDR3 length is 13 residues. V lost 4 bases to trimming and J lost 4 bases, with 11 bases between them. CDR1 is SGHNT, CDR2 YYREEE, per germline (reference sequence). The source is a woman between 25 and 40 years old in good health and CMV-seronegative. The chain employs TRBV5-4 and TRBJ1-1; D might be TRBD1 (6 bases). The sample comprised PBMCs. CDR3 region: CASSPRDTTEAFF. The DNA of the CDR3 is TGTGCCAGCAGCCCTCGGGACACCACTGAAGCTTTCTTT.